The 15 T cell receptor beta chains below were found in one sample sequenced in a study of T cell responses to AZD1222 COVID-19 vaccine. The assay was immunoSEQ multiplex PCR, and TCRdb's table has in-frame clones only and misses some. The sample has approximately 160,000 clones, about 91% seen once; the top ten hold approximately 4.7%. Sample: peripheral blood, taken on day 0 of AZD1222 vaccination. The receptors were sampled from an adult in good health.

This chain links TRBV12-3 or TRBV12-4 with TRBJ2-2; D is uncertain. This CDR3 is 11 amino acids long. V lost 7 bases and J 2 bases, leaving 2 bases between the germline ends. The CDR3: CASTNTGELFF. The DNA for the CDR3 is TGTGCCAGCACAAACACCGGGGAGCTGTTTTTT.

In DNA, the CDR3 is TGTGCCAGCAGCCCCCGCAGCCATGAGCAGTTCTTC. This codes for CASSPRSHEQFF. The V and J genes are TRBV3-1 (or the pseudogene TRBV3-2) and TRBJ2-1; no clear D. The CDR3 extends over 12 amino acids. Trimming stripped 4 bases from V and 8 bases from J, with 9 bases between. Germline V gene data show CDR1 as LGHDT and CDR2 as YNNKEL (reference sequence).

The chain has TRBV19 and TRBJ1-1, with a tentative D call TRBD1 (5 bases). V was cut by 7 bases and J by 1 base, with 13 bases left in between. Per germline, CDR1 LNHDA and CDR2 SQIVND (reference sequence). This CDR3 is 14 amino acids long. The CDR3 loop is CASNQGFRNTEAFF. CDR3 coding DNA: TGTGCCAGTAACCAGGGATTCCGGAACACTGAAGCTTTCTTT. Together with reference TRBV19 and TRBJ1-1, the CDR3 gives the full variable domain: DGGITQSPKYLFRKEGQNVTLSCEQNLNHDAMYWYRQDPGQGLRLIYYSQIVNDFQKGDIAEGYSVSREKKESFPLTVTSAQKNPTAFYLCASNQGFRNTEAFFGQGTRLTVV.

The chain employs TRBV4-2 and TRBJ2-2; D not certain. The CDR3 runs to 15 residues. The germline V gene encodes CDR1 LGHNA and CDR2 YNFKEQ. Trimming removed 2 bases from V and 5 bases from J, with 12 bases in between. CDR3 in DNA: TGTGCCAGCAGCCAATCCCCTCCTCCGACCGGGGAGCTGTTTTTT. Translating gives CASSQSPPPTGELFF.

This rearrangement joins TRBV7-9 to TRBJ2-4, with D perhaps TRBD1 (6 bases). Germline loops: CDR1 SEHNR, CDR2 FQNEAQ (reference sequence). The CDR3 runs to 15 residues. V was shortened by 1 base and J by 2 bases, with 9 bases between the two germline ends. CDR3 region: CASSLGGLTKNIQYF. The CDR3 DNA reads TGTGCCAGCAGCTTAGGGGGGCTGACCAAAAACATTCAGTACTTC.

The gene calls are TRBV6-2 or TRBV6-3 and TRBJ2-7; no clear D gene. Germline V gives CDR1 MNHEY, CDR2 SVGEGT. This CDR3 has 11 residues. The V and J ends lost 5 bases and 13 bases respectively, with 15 bases between them. The CDR3 DNA is TGTGCCAGCAGTGGAAGAGGCTCGTTATACTTC. It codes for CASSGRGSLYF.

The rearrangement joins TRBV6-1 to TRBJ2-3; the match to TRBD2 covers 9 bases. The germline V gene encodes CDR1 MNHNS and CDR2 SASEGT. The CDR3 is 15 residues long. With 2 bases clipped from V and 3 bases from J, the junction kept 3 bases outside the gene matches. The CDR3: CASSEIAGATDTQYF. CDR3 DNA sequence: TGTGCCAGCAGTGAAATAGCGGGAGCGACAGATACGCAGTATTTT.

The rearrangement links TRBV3-1 (or the pseudogene TRBV3-2) to TRBJ2-3, with 9 bases matching TRBD1. CDR3 length: 16 amino acids. Germline V CDR1 and CDR2: LGHDT, YNNKEL (reference sequence). V was pared by 4 bases and J by 6 bases, with 11 bases of the junction left unmatched. The CDR3 is CASSPGWDRVSDTQYF. In DNA, the CDR3 is TGTGCCAGCAGCCCAGGGTGGGACAGGGTATCCGATACGCAGTATTTT.

The chain employs TRBV12-5 and TRBJ1-5; D is perhaps TRBD1 (6 bases). This CDR3 is built from 20 residues. V was trimmed by 2 bases and J by 6 bases, leaving 29 bases between them. Germline CDR1 LGHNT, CDR2 FRNRAP. Written as DNA, the CDR3 is TGTGCTAGTGGTTTGTCCCTCGTCGGACAACTCGTGGGGGCGGGTCAGCCCCAGCATTTT. This sequence encodes CASGLSLVGQLVGAGQPQHF.

The J gene is TRBJ1-3, the V gene TRBV28; unclear D gene. Germline V gene lookup returns CDR1 MDHEN and CDR2 SYDVKM. The CDR3 is made up of 15 amino acids. V was trimmed by 5 bases and J by 4 bases, leaving 15 bases between them. The CDR3 DNA sequence: TGTGCCAGCAGTGGACGGACCCTCGGCGGAAACACCATATATTTT. It specifies CASSGRTLGGNTIYF.

The V call is TRBV23-1, the J call TRBJ2-7, with D possibly being TRBD1 or TRBD2 (5 bases each). TRBV23-1 has ORF status, its function being uncertain. V lost 1 base, J lost 1 base, and 14 bases lay in between. The CDR3 consists of 16 residues. CDR3 DNA: TGCGCCAGCAGTCAATGGTTCGGGGCAATGTCCTACGAGCAGTACTTC. The encoded protein is CASSQWFGAMSYEQYF.

This CDR3 is CASSALAGGGSQYF. In DNA form, the CDR3 reads TGCGCCAGCAGTGCGCTAGCGGGAGGCGGGTCGCAGTATTTT. The gene calls are TRBV10-1 and TRBJ2-3, with 11 bases identical to TRBD2. The germline CDR1 and CDR2 sequences are WNHNN and SYGVQD (reference sequence). V was pared by 4 bases and J by 10 bases, with 7 bases of the junction left unmatched. The CDR3 length is 14 residues.

This sequence joins TRBV19 and TRBJ2-7; D not certain. Germline assignment: CDR1 LNHDA and CDR2 SQIVND (reference sequence). V lost 5 bases and J lost 3, with 14 bases in between. The CDR3 covers 14 residues. In DNA, the CDR3 is TGTGCCAGTAGTGATGACGAACGTAGCTACGAGCAGTACTTC. Translating gives CASSDDERSYEQYF.

The rearrangement uses TRBV2 and TRBJ1-2; perhaps TRBD1 as D (6 bases). Trimming removed 6 bases at V and 3 bases at J, with 8 bases between. CDR3 length equals 12 residues. From germline, CDR1 is SNHLY and CDR2 FYNNEI. CDR3 coding DNA: TGTGCCAGCAGAGGGGGAGACTATGGCTACACCTTC. Translation gives CASRGGDYGYTF.

CDR3 sequence reads: CASSAQGTHTDTQYF. The DNA for the CDR3 is TGTGCCAGCAGCGCCCAGGGGACCCACACAGATACGCAGTATTTT. The chain recombines TRBV2 with TRBJ2-3, with D perhaps TRBD1 (6 bases). CDR3 length equals 15 residues. V lost 6 bases to trimming and J lost 2 bases, with 15 bases between them. Germline-derived CDR1 and CDR2 are SNHLY and FYNNEI.